These 25 T cell receptor beta chains were sequenced from one sample in a study of T cell repertoires in cytomegalovirus infection (dated by TCRdb to about 2019). Sequencing was performed on an Illumina HiSeq 1500. The raw public reads went through TCRdb reprocessing: fastp at Q25, MiXCR clone calling, in-frame beta chains kept. Each entry merges the rows of one CDR3 protein and shows their most common DNA and genes. The sample table records some 250,000 distinct CDR3 sequences; approximately 9.2% of these occur just once. The ten largest clones add up to approximately 15% of the sample. Sequenced material: PBMCs. The source of these receptors is a human donor in good health (CMV status not recorded). Some clones in this sample may be carry-over from other donors' samples.

This clonotype occurred a few times. V and J are TRBV4-2 and TRBJ2-3; perhaps TRBD2 as D (6 bases). Trimming left V 0 bases short and J 3 bases short, with 13 bases between. The CDR3 sequence is 16 residues long. CDR1 is LGHNA, CDR2 YNFKEQ, per germline. CDR3 in DNA: TGTGCCAGCAGCCAAGAGGCGGCTGGGGGGACAGATACGCAGTATTTT. Translation gives CASSQEAAGGTDTQYF.

This clonotype was found many times. This sequence joins TRBV7-2 and TRBJ2-1; D is uncertain. Germline V gene lookup returns CDR1 SGHTA and CDR2 FQGNSA. Trimming pared 5 bases from V and 0 bases from J, leaving 5 bases between. The CDR3 runs to 13 residues. CDR3 region: CASSLSSYNEQFF. CDR3 DNA sequence: TGTGCCAGCAGCCTAAGCTCCTACAATGAGCAGTTCTTC.

This chain joins TRBV5-1 and TRBJ2-5; 8 bases align to TRBD2. Germline V gene data show CDR1 as SGHRS and CDR2 as YFSETQ. With 0 bases clipped from V and 5 bases from J, the junction kept 3 bases outside the gene matches. The CDR3 has 14 residues. In DNA form, the CDR3 reads TGCGCCAGCAGCTTGGGTAGCGGGATTGAGACCCAGTACTTC. Translation gives CASSLGSGIETQYF.

This clonotype has at least ten counts. The J gene is TRBJ1-1, the V gene TRBV7-9, with D unresolved. The CDR3 consists of 15 residues. Germline V gene lookup returns CDR1 SEHNR and CDR2 FQNEAQ (reference sequence). The germline V and J ends were trimmed by 5 bases and 1 base, with 14 bases remaining between them. CDR3 residues: CASSAYSETNTEAFF. CDR3 in DNA: TGTGCCAGCAGCGCCTACTCGGAGACGAACACTGAAGCTTTCTTT.

The gene calls are TRBV7-6 and TRBJ1-2; 7 nucleotides agree with TRBD1. CDR1 and CDR2 from the germline V gene are SGHVS and FNYEAQ. V was clipped by 5 bases and J by 10 bases; unmatched bases: 10. The CDR3 spans 13 residues. This CDR3 is CASSVQGRSDYTF. The CDR3 nucleotides are TGTGCCAGCAGCGTACAGGGGCGGAGTGACTACACCTTC.

This clonotype was observed many times. The gene calls are TRBV7-9 and TRBJ2-3; TRBD2 matches at 8 bases. The CDR3 is 15 residues long. The germline gives CDR1 SEHNR, CDR2 FQNEAQ (reference sequence). The trim removed 7 bases at V and 7 bases at J, leaving 13 bases unmatched. CDR3 bases: TGTGCCAGCACCCCCGGACTAGCTATCTCGAATACGCAGTATTTT. It specifies CASTPGLAISNTQYF.

This clonotype has only a few counts. The chain is built from TRBV6-5 and TRBJ1-1; 9 bases fit TRBD1. V dropped 5 bases and J dropped 1; count of bases not matched to a gene: 14. The CDR3 spans 18 residues. Germline V gene sequence: CDR1 MNHEY, CDR2 SVGAGI. The CDR3 bases are TGTGCCAGCAGTCGGCTTCGGACAGGGGCAGGTTCGAACACTGAAGCTTTCTTT. It translates to CASSRLRTGAGSNTEAFF.

The V gene is TRBV29-1, the J gene TRBJ2-5; D might be TRBD2 (5 bases). This CDR3 contains 12 residues. V was shortened by 5 bases and J by 7 bases, with 14 bases between the two germline ends. Germline assignment: CDR1 SQVTM and CDR2 ANQGSEA. The CDR3 DNA sequence: TGCAGCGTTCGGGCGAGCGCGGGGACCCAGTACTTC. It yields the protein CSVRASAGTQYF.

This clonotype has a count of ten or more. The chain joins TRBV7-2 to TRBJ1-1; perhaps TRBD1 as D (5 bases). Trimming removed 5 bases from V and 6 bases from J, with 16 bases in between. The germline V gene encodes CDR1 SGHTA and CDR2 FQGNSA. This CDR3 is built from 14 residues. CDR3 DNA: TGTGCCAGCAGCAGGGCGCGGGGCCCGGCTGAAGCTTTCTTT. Protein: CASSRARGPAEAFF.

The gene calls are TRBV12-3 or TRBV12-4 and TRBJ1-5; 8 bases agree with TRBD1. CDR3 size: 18 residues. The V and J ends lost 6 bases and 0 bases, in that order; junction bases with no gene match: 13. CDR3 sequence reads: CASSSGTGQKNSNQPQHF. The CDR3 DNA reads TGTGCCAGCAGCAGCGGGACAGGCCAAAAAAATAGCAATCAGCCCCAGCATTTT.

V usage is TRBV7-2 and J usage is TRBJ1-2; perhaps TRBD1 as D (5 bases). Trimming shortened V by 7 bases and J by 7 bases, and 10 bases separated the two germline ends. The V gene's germline CDR1 is SGHTA and CDR2 FQGNSA. This CDR3 has 11 amino acids. The DNA for the CDR3 is TGTGCCAGCACCTCAGGGTCTGGCTACACCTTC. This sequence encodes CASTSGSGYTF.

This clonotype was counted many times. The genes are TRBV7-2 and TRBJ1-2, with D perhaps TRBD1 (6 bases). Trimming stripped 4 bases from V and 3 bases from J, with 21 bases between. Per germline, CDR1 SGHTA and CDR2 FQGNSA. The CDR3 length is 17 residues. The CDR3 reads CASSSWGQGLVDYGYTF. CDR3 in DNA: TGTGCCAGCAGCTCATGGGGGCAGGGGCTAGTGGACTATGGCTACACCTTC.

This chain uses TRBV6-2 or TRBV6-3 with TRBJ2-4; D possibly corresponds to TRBD2 (6 bases). In germline, CDR1 is MNHEY, CDR2 SVGEGT. The V end lost 3 bases, the J end lost 2 bases, and 8 bases lay between the germline ends. The CDR3 consists of 14 residues. CDR3 loop: CASSYSGTKNIQYF. In DNA form, the CDR3 reads TGTGCCAGCAGTTATAGCGGAACCAAAAACATTCAGTACTTC.

This clonotype was seen more than once but under ten times. J is TRBJ1-2 and V is TRBV29-1; no reliable D call. V gave up 3 bases and J gave up 6 bases, with 8 bases separating them. CDR1 is SQVTM and CDR2 is ANQGSEA in the germline V gene. The CDR3 length is 11 residues. CDR3 in amino acids: CSVDFFDGYTF. CDR3 nucleotide sequence: TGCAGCGTTGATTTTTTCGATGGCTACACCTTC.

There are many counts of this clonotype. This chain joins TRBV6-2 or TRBV6-3 and TRBJ2-1, with 7 bases identical to TRBD2. The CDR3 totals 16 residues. The germline V gene encodes CDR1 MNHEY and CDR2 SVGEGT. The J segment lost 4 bases and the V segment lost 4 bases, leaving 10 bases of the junction unmatched. CDR3 bases: TGTGCCAGCAGTTCAATAGTACTAGCGTCGTACAATGAGCAGTTCTTC. Its protein product is CASSSIVLASYNEQFF.

This clonotype came up many times. The chain combines TRBV20-1 with TRBJ2-1; D gene ambiguous. The V end was cut by 1 base, the J end by 5 bases, with 6 bases between. Germline-derived CDR1 and CDR2 are DFQATT and SNEGSKA (reference sequence). This CDR3 contains 12 residues. The CDR3 sequence: CSARVPNNEQFF. DNA for the CDR3: TGCAGTGCTAGAGTCCCAAACAATGAGCAGTTCTTC.

V and J are TRBV18 and TRBJ2-1; tentatively, D is TRBD2 (7 bases). The CDR3 length is 15 residues. Germline-derived CDR1 and CDR2 are KGHSH and LQKENI. Deletions cut 3 bases from V and 8 bases from J, with 17 bases between. Here the CDR3 DNA reads TGTGCCAGCTCACCGCGGGGGCGGGAGTTCGATGAGCAGTTCTTC. Protein sequence: CASSPRGREFDEQFF.

This clonotype was picked up many times. The chain couples TRBV6-6 to TRBJ1-1, with no clear D. V was clipped by 0 bases and J by 2 bases, with 10 bases between them. The CDR3 length is 15 residues. The germline V gene encodes CDR1 MNHNY and CDR2 SVGAGI (reference sequence). The CDR3 DNA reads as TGTGCCAGCAGTTACTCAGGCCAGTTTAACACTGAAGCTTTCTTT. This codes for CASSYSGQFNTEAFF.

This clonotype was seen a handful of times. This rearrangement joins TRBV28 to TRBJ1-1; 11 bases map to TRBD1. The CDR3 is made up of 15 amino acids. Germline V gives CDR1 MDHEN, CDR2 SYDVKM. The J segment lost 3 bases and the V segment lost 4 bases, leaving 4 bases of the junction unmatched. The CDR3 bases are TGTGCCAGCAGTTCCCCGGGACAGGGGGACACTGAAGCTTTCTTT. It codes for CASSSPGQGDTEAFF.

There are many counts of this clonotype. This chain joins TRBV6-1 and TRBJ2-2; D is perhaps TRBD1 or TRBD2 (5 bases each). The germline V gene has CDR1 MNHNS and CDR2 SASEGT. Trimming took off 8 bases at V and 4 bases at J, with 11 bases between the two ends. The CDR3 loop spans 13 amino acids. The CDR3 DNA is TGTGCCAGCTGGGGGATGGGCACCGGGGAGCTGTTTTTT. It yields the protein CASWGMGTGELFF.

A single count supports this clonotype. The gene calls are TRBV7-2 and TRBJ2-7; D may correspond to TRBD1 or TRBD2 (5 bases each). Trimming took off 5 bases at V and 2 bases at J, with 16 bases between the two ends. The V gene's germline CDR1 is SGHTA and CDR2 FQGNSA. The CDR3 covers 15 residues. The CDR3: CASSRGVQGPYEQYF. The CDR3, as DNA: TGTGCCAGCAGCCGAGGGGTTCAGGGCCCCTACGAGCAGTACTTC.

This clonotype appeared many times. The chain combines TRBV7-8 with TRBJ2-1; D is ambiguous. The CDR3 extends over 15 amino acids. V was trimmed by 4 bases and J by 2 bases, leaving 12 bases between them. Germline values: CDR1 SGHVS, CDR2 FQNEAQ. The CDR3 region is CASSSPRRTYNEQFF. The DNA of the CDR3 is TGTGCCAGCAGCTCCCCCAGGCGTACCTACAATGAGCAGTTCTTC.

V gene TRBV11-2 combines with J gene TRBJ1-1; D gene uncertain. V shed 3 bases and J shed 4 bases, with 9 bases lying between them. Germline-derived CDR1 and CDR2 are SGHAT and FQNNGV. This CDR3 has 13 amino acids. CDR3 nucleotides: TGTGCCAGCAGCTTGTGGGTGTCCACTGAAGCTTTCTTT. As protein: CASSLWVSTEAFF.

This clonotype was detected many times. The rearrangement joins TRBV7-8 to TRBJ2-7; 7 nucleotides align to TRBD2. CDR3 length: 15 residues. The V gene end was trimmed by 5 bases and the J gene end by 4 bases; junction bases not matched to a gene: 11. Germline assignment: CDR1 SGHVS and CDR2 FQNEAQ. Here the CDR3 reads CASSPREAAGYEQYF. The CDR3 DNA reads TGTGCCAGCAGCCCCCGGGAGGCCGCTGGATACGAGCAGTACTTC.

There are many counts of this clonotype. The V gene is TRBV5-1, the J gene TRBJ2-3, with D possibly matching TRBD1 (5 bases). This CDR3 is 15 amino acids long. Per germline, CDR1 SGHRS and CDR2 YFSETQ. V was trimmed by 0 bases and J by 3 bases, leaving 11 bases between them. This chain's CDR3 is CASSLEGVGTDTQYF. For the CDR3, the DNA is TGCGCCAGCAGCTTGGAAGGGGTCGGGACAGATACGCAGTATTTT.